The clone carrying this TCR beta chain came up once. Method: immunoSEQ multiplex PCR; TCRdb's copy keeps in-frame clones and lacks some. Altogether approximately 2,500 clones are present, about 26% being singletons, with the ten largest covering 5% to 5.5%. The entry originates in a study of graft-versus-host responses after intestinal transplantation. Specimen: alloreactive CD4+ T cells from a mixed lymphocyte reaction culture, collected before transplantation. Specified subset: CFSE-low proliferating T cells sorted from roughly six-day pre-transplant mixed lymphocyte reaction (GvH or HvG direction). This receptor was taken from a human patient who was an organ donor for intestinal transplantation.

The CDR3 loop reads CASSLERDREFF. The DNA of the CDR3 is TGTGCCAGCAGCTTAGAACGGGACAGGGAATTCTTC. This chain links TRBV11-2 with TRBJ2-1; 9 bases are a match to TRBD1. V was pared by 0 bases and J by 16 bases, with 4 bases of the junction left unmatched. The CDR3 extends over 12 amino acids. Looked up from germline, CDR1 is SGHAT and CDR2 is FQNNGV.